The rows below give T cell receptor beta chains drawn from one sample of a study of blood T cell repertoires in COVID-19. Profiling relied on immunoSEQ multiplex PCR, and the TCRdb table lists in-frame clones only, not all of them. The data hold around 95,000 clones, with more than 65% observed a single time. What was sequenced was peripheral blood. The receptor source for this set is a man aged 65 to 79 with active or convalescent COVID-19. Each CDR3 is given with its conserved first and last residue. Each record gives: J gene, clone size, V gene, D gene, CDR3 protein, CDR3 DNA. The D gene is left open where the match is weak. Clone size is not always given. Where it is, it says once, few, many or a class for expanded clones.

j_gene: TRBJ1-2
abundance: .
v_gene: TRBV5-4
d_gene: .
CDR3aa: CASSRREALRYTF
CDR3nt: TGTGCCAGCAGCCGCCGGGAAGCCCTTCGCTACACCTTC

j_gene: TRBJ1-5
abundance: .
v_gene: TRBV21-1
d_gene: .
CDR3aa: CASSYRDQPQHF
CDR3nt: TGTGCCAGCTCTTACAGGGATCAGCCCCAGCATTTT

j_gene: TRBJ1-6
abundance: .
v_gene: TRBV12-3/TRBV12-4
d_gene: .
CDR3aa: CASAREVHSPLHF
CDR3nt: TGTGCCAGCGCAAGGGAGGTCCATTCACCCCTCCACTTT

j_gene: TRBJ2-1
abundance: .
v_gene: TRBV7-9
d_gene: .
CDR3aa: CASSPTPGTPNLTYNEQFF
CDR3nt: TGTGCCAGCAGCCCAACCCCCGGGACACCAAATCTAACCTACAATGAGCAGTTCTTC

j_gene: TRBJ2-7
abundance: .
v_gene: TRBV5-1
d_gene: .
CDR3aa: CASSLSTPPYEQYF
CDR3nt: TGCGCCAGCAGCTTGAGCACCCCCCCCTACGAGCAGTACTTC

j_gene: TRBJ1-5
abundance: .
v_gene: TRBV9
d_gene: .
CDR3aa: CASSVAGHSNQPQHF
CDR3nt: TGTGCCAGCAGCGTAGCCGGACACAGCAATCAGCCCCAGCATTTT

j_gene: TRBJ2-1
abundance: .
v_gene: TRBV19
d_gene: .
CDR3aa: CASSIAGVSYNEQFF
CDR3nt: TGTGCCAGTAGTATAGCGGGAGTCTCCTACAATGAGCAGTTCTTC

j_gene: TRBJ2-7
abundance: .
v_gene: TRBV15
d_gene: .
CDR3aa: CATSRPPGYEQYF
CDR3nt: TGTGCCACCAGCAGGCCCCCAGGGTACGAGCAGTACTTC

j_gene: TRBJ2-3
abundance: .
v_gene: TRBV19
d_gene: TRBD2
CDR3aa: CASSMGSSGSTDTQYF
CDR3nt: TGTGCCAGTAGTATGGGGTCTAGCGGGAGTACAGATACGCAGTATTTT

j_gene: TRBJ1-2
abundance: once
v_gene: TRBV30
d_gene: TRBD1
CDR3aa: CAWSADRDYGYTF
CDR3nt: TGTGCCTGGAGTGCCGACAGGGACTATGGCTACACCTTC

j_gene: TRBJ2-1
abundance: .
v_gene: TRBV9
d_gene: TRBD1
CDR3aa: CASSARGTGYYNEQFF
CDR3nt: TGTGCCAGCAGCGCCAGGGGGACAGGTTATTACAATGAGCAGTTCTTC

j_gene: TRBJ1-5
abundance: .
v_gene: TRBV19
d_gene: .
CDR3aa: CASSMSVSNQPQHF
CDR3nt: TGTGCCAGTAGTATGTCAGTTAGCAATCAGCCCCAGCATTTT

j_gene: TRBJ1-1
abundance: .
v_gene: TRBV25-1
d_gene: TRBD1
CDR3aa: CASSEANRGYTEAFF
CDR3nt: TGTGCCAGCAGTGAGGCGAACAGGGGATACACTGAAGCTTTCTTT

j_gene: TRBJ2-5
abundance: .
v_gene: TRBV7-2
d_gene: TRBD2
CDR3aa: CASSGGGLAKETQYF
CDR3nt: TGTGCCAGCAGCGGGGGGGGACTAGCTAAAGAGACCCAGTACTTC

j_gene: TRBJ2-2
abundance: .
v_gene: TRBV19
d_gene: TRBD1
CDR3aa: CASSTRDRVGGTGELFF
CDR3nt: TGTGCCAGTAGTACAAGGGACAGGGTCGGCGGGACCGGGGAGCTGTTTTTT

j_gene: TRBJ2-7
abundance: .
v_gene: TRBV27
d_gene: .
CDR3aa: CASRLLRAPTGSYEQYF
CDR3nt: TGTGCCAGCCGCCTCTTGAGGGCTCCAACCGGCTCCTACGAGCAGTACTTC

j_gene: TRBJ2-2
abundance: .
v_gene: TRBV27
d_gene: TRBD1
CDR3aa: CASSFGTVNTGELFF
CDR3nt: TGTGCCAGCAGTTTTGGGACAGTGAACACCGGGGAGCTGTTTTTT

j_gene: TRBJ1-2
abundance: .
v_gene: TRBV28
d_gene: .
CDR3aa: CASSLITGPNYGYTF
CDR3nt: TGTGCCAGCAGTTTAATTACAGGGCCTAACTATGGCTACACCTTC

j_gene: TRBJ1-3
abundance: few
v_gene: TRBV7-2
d_gene: TRBD1
CDR3aa: CASSLETGTSGNTIYF
CDR3nt: TGTGCCAGCAGCTTGGAGACAGGGACTTCTGGAAACACCATATATTTT

j_gene: TRBJ1-5
abundance: .
v_gene: TRBV10-2
d_gene: .
CDR3aa: CASSESKGRGGNQPQHF
CDR3nt: TGCGCCAGCAGTGAGTCGAAGGGTCGGGGGGGCAATCAGCCCCAGCATTTT

j_gene: TRBJ2-2
abundance: many
v_gene: TRBV25-1
d_gene: .
CDR3aa: CASSEGRVDTGELFF
CDR3nt: TGTGCCAGCAGTGAAGGCAGGGTCGACACCGGGGAGCTGTTTTTT

j_gene: TRBJ1-1
abundance: .
v_gene: TRBV7-9
d_gene: TRBD1
CDR3aa: CASSSDRGVAEAFF
CDR3nt: TGTGCCAGCAGTTCGGACAGGGGAGTTGCTGAAGCTTTCTTT

j_gene: TRBJ1-6
abundance: .
v_gene: TRBV13
d_gene: .
CDR3aa: CASSLHRSPLHF
CDR3nt: TGTGCCAGCAGCTTGCACCGGTCACCCCTCCACTTT

j_gene: TRBJ1-2
abundance: .
v_gene: TRBV5-1
d_gene: TRBD1
CDR3aa: CASRQGEHGYTF
CDR3nt: TGCGCCAGCAGGCAGGGGGAACATGGCTACACCTTC

j_gene: TRBJ1-5
abundance: .
v_gene: TRBV2
d_gene: .
CDR3aa: CASSPHRVRNQPQHF
CDR3nt: TGTGCCAGCAGTCCCCACAGGGTACGCAATCAGCCCCAGCATTTT

j_gene: TRBJ1-1
abundance: .
v_gene: TRBV6-5
d_gene: .
CDR3aa: CASSSEVTGATEAFF
CDR3nt: TGTGCCAGCAGTTCCGAAGTGACAGGAGCCACTGAAGCTTTCTTT

j_gene: TRBJ2-7
abundance: .
v_gene: TRBV10-3
d_gene: TRBD1
CDR3aa: CAISDRGRYEQYF
CDR3nt: TGTGCCATCAGTGACAGGGGGCGATACGAGCAGTACTTC

j_gene: TRBJ1-1
abundance: .
v_gene: TRBV12-5
d_gene: .
CDR3aa: CASGFGGNTEAFF
CDR3nt: TGTGCTAGTGGCTTCGGGGGTAACACTGAAGCTTTCTTT

j_gene: TRBJ2-3
abundance: .
v_gene: TRBV4-1
d_gene: TRBD2
CDR3aa: CASSTRLAGADTQYF
CDR3nt: TGCGCCAGCAGCACACGACTAGCGGGAGCTGATACGCAGTATTTT

j_gene: TRBJ2-2
abundance: .
v_gene: TRBV5-1
d_gene: .
CDR3aa: CASGGTDYTGELFF
CDR3nt: TGCGCCAGCGGAGGGACAGACTACACCGGGGAGCTGTTTTTT

j_gene: TRBJ1-6
abundance: .
v_gene: TRBV30
d_gene: .
CDR3aa: CAWSGGNNSPLHF
CDR3nt: TGTGCCTGGTCCGGGGGGAATAATTCACCCCTCCACTTT

j_gene: TRBJ1-1
abundance: few
v_gene: TRBV18
d_gene: .
CDR3aa: CASSPLSGAHTEAFF
CDR3nt: TGTGCCAGCTCACCACTCTCAGGGGCGCACACTGAAGCTTTCTTT

j_gene: TRBJ1-6
abundance: .
v_gene: TRBV5-6
d_gene: .
CDR3aa: CASSVYRVSSPLHF
CDR3nt: TGTGCCAGCAGCGTCTACAGGGTTTCTTCACCCCTCCACTTT

j_gene: TRBJ2-7
abundance: .
v_gene: TRBV9
d_gene: .
CDR3aa: CASSAGGLGEQYF
CDR3nt: TGTGCCAGCAGCGCCGGAGGGCTAGGAGAGCAGTACTTC

j_gene: TRBJ1-4
abundance: .
v_gene: TRBV7-9
d_gene: .
CDR3aa: CASTSYATNEKLFF
CDR3nt: TGTGCCAGCACCTCCTATGCAACTAATGAAAAACTGTTTTTT

j_gene: TRBJ2-7
abundance: .
v_gene: TRBV6-5
d_gene: TRBD2
CDR3aa: CASSYGRGGYEQYF
CDR3nt: TGTGCCAGCAGTTACGGACGGGGGGGCTACGAGCAGTACTTC

j_gene: TRBJ2-7
abundance: few
v_gene: TRBV5-4
d_gene: TRBD1
CDR3aa: CASSPAPGTGVPYEQYF
CDR3nt: TGTGCCAGCAGCCCAGCCCCCGGGACAGGGGTACCCTACGAGCAGTACTTC

j_gene: TRBJ2-5
abundance: .
v_gene: TRBV28
d_gene: .
CDR3aa: CASQVAGGARVTQYF
CDR3nt: TGTGCCAGCCAAGTTGCCGGAGGGGCGAGGGTAACCCAGTACTTC

j_gene: TRBJ1-3
abundance: once
v_gene: TRBV28
d_gene: .
CDR3aa: CASSLVGNTIYF
CDR3nt: TGTGCCAGCAGTTTAGTAGGAAACACCATATATTTT

j_gene: TRBJ2-7
abundance: .
v_gene: TRBV19
d_gene: TRBD1
CDR3aa: CASSITGGINEQYF
CDR3nt: TGTGCCAGTAGTATTACAGGGGGGATTAACGAGCAGTACTTC

j_gene: TRBJ1-1
abundance: .
v_gene: TRBV9
d_gene: TRBD1
CDR3aa: CASSPYSGGNTEAFF
CDR3nt: TGTGCCAGCAGCCCCTATTCAGGGGGAAACACTGAAGCTTTCTTT